The TCR beta chain described here comes from a study of CD8 T cells in ankylosing spondylitis. Study-wide points: A motif in TCR beta, a set of under ten highly homologous variants, appeared characteristic of ankylosing spondylitis blood. A number of the motif variants had already been described in reactive arthritis synovial fluid and blood. Within matched ankylosing spondylitis synovial fluid, disease-linked clones were reportedly significantly enriched.

Details on this clonotype: Its antigen is still unknown.

The CDR3 sequence is 15 residues long. Trimming removed 3 bases from V and 5 bases from J; junction bases left unmatched: 7. One entry per CDR3 protein results from TCRdb running MiXCR on the 5' RACE reads. The sample consists of approximately 300,000 distinct CDR3 sequences, approximately 8% of them appearing once. The rearrangement links TRBV12-3 or TRBV12-4 to TRBJ1-5; 7 bases are shared with TRBD1. Material: blood, either unsorted or a sorted T cell fraction (not recorded which). This clonotype was sampled from a male donor with ankylosing spondylitis. The CDR3 DNA reads TGTGCCAGCAGTTTGCCGGGAGGGGGCCATCAGCCCCAGCATTTT. It yields the protein CASSLPGGGHQPQHF.